A single sample gave rise to the 31 T cell receptor beta chains below, sequenced in a study of beta chain features in type 1 diabetes. Expressed TCRB transcripts got sequenced, as all isolated RNA was reverse transcribed. The repertoire was sequenced with immunoSEQ multiplex PCR; TCRdb's copy has only in-frame clones and lacks some. Among some 500,000 clones, about an eighth were seen once, and the ten largest hold around 0.05%. The sample comprised naive CD4+ T cells from blood. The receptor set was obtained from a woman aged 18-29 years in good health.

J is TRBJ1-1 and V is TRBV7-9; D ambiguous. Trimming left V 1 base short and J 7 bases short, with 13 bases between. Germline CDR1 SEHNR, CDR2 FQNEAQ (reference sequence). CDR3 size: 14 residues. CDR3 sequence reads: CASSLGSRMIEAFF. CDR3 nucleotide sequence: TGTGCCAGCAGCTTAGGAAGTAGGATGATTGAAGCTTTCTTT.

The rearrangement links TRBV6-6 to TRBJ2-7; TRBD1 agrees at 8 bases. This CDR3 spans 15 amino acids. J was trimmed by 4 bases and V by 5 bases; bases with no gene match: 10. Germline lookup yields CDR1 MNHNY and CDR2 SVGAGI (reference sequence). CDR3 DNA sequence: TGTGCCAGCAGTCCCCTTGGGACAGGCTCTTACGAGCAGTACGTC. Its protein is CASSPLGTGSYEQYV.

The table lists this clone with many counts. This rearrangement joins TRBV30 to TRBJ2-6; 9 bases fit TRBD1. This CDR3 region has 15 residues. With V trimmed by 3 bases and J by 5 bases, 5 bases remained unmatched. Germline V CDR1 and CDR2: GTSNPN, SVGIG (reference sequence). CDR3 protein: CAWSGQGMRANVLTF. CDR3 coding DNA: TGTGCCTGGAGCGGACAGGGGATGAGGGCCAACGTCCTGACTTTC.

A few counts support this clone. The chain couples TRBV4-3 to TRBJ2-3; a possible D gene is TRBD1 (6 bases). Germline CDR1 and CDR2: LGHNA and YSLEER. The germline V and J ends were trimmed by 5 bases and 6 bases, with 15 bases remaining between them. The CDR3 totals 14 residues. The CDR3 region is CASSTRQVPDTQYF. The CDR3 bases are TGCGCCAGCAGCACTAGACAGGTACCGGATACGCAGTATTTT.

This clone has a handful of counts. Here the CDR3 DNA reads TGTGCCAGCTCACCAGTGGACTCTGGGGCCAACGTCCTGACTTTC. It is translated as CASSPVDSGANVLTF. The chain carries TRBV18 and TRBJ2-6; no definite D call. Trimming stripped 2 bases from V and 0 bases from J, with 5 bases between. The CDR3 sequence is 15 residues long. Germline CDR1 is KGHSH and CDR2 is LQKENI. Together with reference TRBV18 and TRBJ2-6, the CDR3 gives the full variable domain: NAGVMQNPRHLVRRRGQEARLRCSPMKGHSHVYWYRQLPEEGLKFMVYLQKENIIDESGMPKERFSAEFPKEGPSILRIQQVVRGDSAAYFCASSPVDSGANVLTFGAGSRLTVL.

This clone was detected only a few times. The V call is TRBV9, the J call TRBJ2-5, with D unclear. V was cut by 0 bases and J by 5 bases, with 14 bases left in between. From germline, CDR1 is SGDLS and CDR2 YYNGEE. This CDR3 has 15 residues. DNA of the CDR3: TGTGCCAGCAGCGTAGAGGCAGGCGTCTGGGAGACCCAGTACTTC. Translated, it gives CASSVEAGVWETQYF.

The V call is TRBV5-6, the J call TRBJ2-1; 10 nucleotides agree with TRBD2. There are 18 residues in the CDR3. Germline V gene sequence: CDR1 SGHDT, CDR2 YYEEEE. The V and J ends lost 3 bases and 0 bases, in that order; junction bases with no gene match: 9. The CDR3, as DNA: TGTGCCAGCAGCTCACCGGGACTAGCGCCGAGCTCCTACAATGAGCAGTTCTTC. The encoded protein is CASSSPGLAPSSYNEQFF.

This clone was picked up a small number of times. This chain uses TRBV25-1 with TRBJ2-1, with TRBD2 matching 10 bases. CDR1 is MGHDK, CDR2 SYGVNS, per germline. This CDR3 region has 15 residues. J gave up 13 bases and V 1 base, and 10 bases lay outside the gene matches. CDR3 residues: CASSELASGSVSQFF. For the CDR3, the DNA is TGTGCCAGCAGTGAATTGGCTAGCGGGAGTGTCAGCCAGTTCTTC. The whole variable domain, remainder taken from reference TRBV25-1 and TRBJ2-1, is EADIYQTPRYLVIGTGKKITLECSQTMGHDKMYWYQQDPGMELHLIHYSYGVNSTEKGDLSSESTVSRIRTEHFPLTLESARPSHTSQYLCASSELASGSVSQFFGPGTRLTVL.

The V and J genes are TRBV5-6 and TRBJ1-5; 7 bases are shared with TRBD1. This CDR3 comprises 17 residues. Germline V gene data show CDR1 as SGHDT and CDR2 as YYEEEE. After removal of 4 bases from V and 0 bases from J, the junction contained 10 bases not matched to a gene. The DNA for the CDR3 is TGTGCCAGCAGCCGCGCAGGGGGTTACATTAGCAATCAGCCCCAGCATTTT. Translation gives CASSRAGGYISNQPQHF.

The genes are TRBV7-2 and TRBJ2-3; 8 bases agree with TRBD2. Germline V gene sequence: CDR1 SGHTA, CDR2 FQGNSA. Unmatched junction bases numbered 7, after V lost 5 bases and J lost 0 bases. There are 16 residues in the CDR3. The CDR3 sequence is CASSLSGGISTDTQYF. CDR3 bases: TGTGCCAGCAGCCTCAGCGGGGGAATTAGCACAGATACGCAGTATTTT.

This clone has only a few counts. The chain carries TRBV2 and TRBJ2-1; TRBD2 matches 8 bases. This CDR3 has 15 residues. V shed 4 bases and J 2 bases; nucleotides not matched to a gene: 4. Germline values: CDR1 SNHLY, CDR2 FYNNEI. In DNA form, the CDR3 reads TGTGCCAGCAGTGGTAGCGGGGCCCCCTACAATGAGCAGTTCTTC. Encoded protein: CASSGSGAPYNEQFF.

This chain uses TRBV7-2 with TRBJ2-7; D remains unclear. Germline lookup yields CDR1 SGHTA and CDR2 FQGNSA. This CDR3 spans 13 amino acids. V was trimmed by 2 bases and J by 1 base, leaving 6 bases between them. CDR3: CASSLWGSYEQYF. The CDR3 coding sequence is TGTGCCAGCAGCTTATGGGGTTCCTACGAGCAGTACTTC.

The genes are TRBV7-2 and TRBJ2-1; 10 nucleotides match TRBD2. Trimming at V came to 6 bases and at J to 2 bases, leaving 7 bases not matched to a gene. Germline CDR1 reads SGHTA; CDR2 reads FQGNSA. CDR3 length: 16 residues. The CDR3 loop is CASRPISGGAYNEQFF. The CDR3 bases are TGTGCCAGCAGACCAATAAGCGGGGGGGCCTACAATGAGCAGTTCTTC. Variable domain in full (rest from reference TRBV7-2 and TRBJ2-1): GAGVSQSPSNKVTEKGKDVELRCDPISGHTALYWYRQSLGQGLEFLIYFQGNSAPDKSGLPSDRFSAERTGGSVSTLTIQRTQQEDSAVYLCASRPISGGAYNEQFFGPGTRLTVL.

There are a few counts of this clone. V is TRBV7-9 and J is TRBJ2-3; D unclear. The CDR3 is made up of 14 amino acids. Germline loops: CDR1 SEHNR, CDR2 FQNEAQ (reference sequence). Trimming took 1 base from V and 2 from J, leaving 7 bases between them. CDR3 nucleotide sequence: TGTGCCAGCAGCTTAGGAGAATTCACAGATACGCAGTATTTT. Protein: CASSLGEFTDTQYF.

This clone was seen more than once but under ten times. This sequence joins TRBV6-5 and TRBJ1-1; D is unresolved. This CDR3 spans 15 amino acids. The germline gives CDR1 MNHEY, CDR2 SVGAGI. The V gene lost 0 bases and the J gene lost 1 base, with 9 bases spanning the gap. CDR3 nucleotides: TGTGCCAGCAGTTACTCCCCACTGCCGAACACTGAAGCTTTCTTT. Residues: CASSYSPLPNTEAFF.

The CDR3 here is CASSLMRGNEKLFF. CDR3 nucleotide sequence: TGTGCCAGCAGCTTAATGCGGGGTAATGAAAAACTGTTTTTT. This sequence joins TRBV7-2 and TRBJ1-4; D ambiguous. V lost 2 bases and J lost 4, with 8 bases in between. Germline V gives CDR1 SGHTA, CDR2 FQGNSA. The CDR3 is made up of 14 amino acids.

This clone occurred a few times. The chain uses TRBV5-4 and TRBJ2-7; TRBD1 might be the D (6 bases). V dropped 6 bases and J dropped 0 bases, with 13 bases sitting between them. The V gene's germline CDR1 is SGHNT and CDR2 YYREEE (reference sequence). The CDR3 contains 14 residues. The CDR3 region is CASKQGLSSYEQYV. CDR3 sequence (DNA): TGTGCCAGCAAACAGGGCTTGAGCTCCTACGAGCAGTACGTC.

This clone has a handful of counts. This chain joins TRBV30 and TRBJ2-2; no definite D call. V lost 0 bases and J lost 4, with 9 bases in between. CDR1 is GTSNPN and CDR2 is SVGIG in the germline V gene (reference sequence). The CDR3 sequence is 14 residues long. Here the CDR3 reads CAWSVLRVTGELFF. The CDR3 region has the DNA TGTGCCTGGAGTGTACTCCGTGTCACCGGGGAGCTGTTTTTT.

This clone has only a few counts. This chain uses TRBV4-2 with TRBJ2-1; D may be TRBD1 (5 bases). The CDR3 has 16 residues. Germline CDR1 reads LGHNA; CDR2 reads YNFKEQ. The ends were cut back, 1 base at V and 4 bases at J, with 14 bases in the middle. The CDR3 DNA is TGTGCCAGCAGCCAAGGGGTAATACAGGAGTACAATGAGCAGTTCTTC. Its protein product is CASSQGVIQEYNEQFF.

The chain recombines TRBV19 with TRBJ2-6, with a possible D match to TRBD1 (5 bases). The ends were cut back, 3 bases at V and 3 bases at J, with 15 bases in the middle. The CDR3 loop spans 17 amino acids. Germline CDR1 is LNHDA and CDR2 is SQIVND (reference sequence). As DNA, the CDR3 is TGTGCCAGTAGTATGTATCAGGGTTTGGTTGGGGCCAACGTCCTGACTTTC. Translated, it gives CASSMYQGLVGANVLTF.

This sequence joins TRBV19 and TRBJ1-1; D gene uncertain. Trimming removed 7 bases at V and 2 bases at J, with 14 bases between. This CDR3 has 14 amino acids. From germline, CDR1 is LNHDA and CDR2 SQIVND (reference sequence). The CDR3 region is CASKERRVNTEAFF. CDR3 sequence (DNA): TGTGCCAGTAAGGAACGACGGGTAAACACTGAAGCTTTCTTT. Together with reference TRBV19 and TRBJ1-1, the CDR3 gives the full variable domain: DGGITQSPKYLFRKEGQNVTLSCEQNLNHDAMYWYRQDPGQGLRLIYYSQIVNDFQKGDIAEGYSVSREKKESFPLTVTSAQKNPTAFYLCASKERRVNTEAFFGQGTRLTVV.

CDR3 amino acids: CASSLAVGYTEAFF. The CDR3 DNA is TGTGCCAGCAGTTTAGCAGTGGGCTACACTGAAGCTTTCTTT. The rearrangement links TRBV27 to TRBJ1-1, with D unclear. Germline CDR1 reads MNHEY; CDR2 reads SMNVEV (reference sequence). Trimming pared 2 bases from V and 3 bases from J, leaving 10 bases between. CDR3 size: 14 residues.

There are a few counts of this clone. The chain is built from TRBV30 and TRBJ2-7; 7 nucleotides align to TRBD1. CDR3 length equals 11 residues. Losses at the gene ends were 5 bases for V and 6 bases for J; bases not matched to a gene: 4. CDR1 is GTSNPN, CDR2 SVGIG, per germline (reference sequence). The CDR3 region has the DNA TGTGCCTGGGACAGGGTGTCCGAGCAGTACTTC. Translation gives CAWDRVSEQYF.

V gene TRBV29-1 combines with J gene TRBJ2-5; no firm D call. This CDR3 has 12 amino acids. V was cut by 8 bases and J by 1 base, with 11 bases left in between. CDR1 and CDR2 (germline): SQVTM, ANQGSEA. The CDR3, as DNA: TGCAGCCTCATGACAAGCCAAGAGACCCAGTACTTC. Protein product: CSLMTSQETQYF.

This clone was counted a few times. The chain employs TRBV7-2 and TRBJ2-3; unclear D gene. V gave up 5 bases and J gave up 6 bases, with 18 bases separating them. Germline lookup yields CDR1 SGHTA and CDR2 FQGNSA. The CDR3 sequence is 15 residues long. The CDR3 DNA follows: TGTGCCAGCAGCCCCCGGACCGCGATCGGGGATACGCAGTATTTT. This gives the protein CASSPRTAIGDTQYF.

In its sample, this clone was seen a few times. V gene TRBV15 combines with J gene TRBJ2-5, with D possibly being TRBD1 or TRBD2 (5 bases each). Trimming cost V 5 bases and J 5 bases, with 12 bases left between them. Germline values: CDR1 LNHNV, CDR2 YYDKDF (reference sequence). This CDR3 region has 13 residues. DNA for the CDR3: TGTGCCACCAGCGGGGGACCGTCGGAGACCCAGTACTTC. The encoded protein is CATSGGPSETQYF.

The CDR3 DNA reads as TGTGCCAGCAGCTTCTCGACAGCCCAAGAGACCCAGTACTTC. This codes for CASSFSTAQETQYF. The chain uses TRBV5-6 and TRBJ2-5; perhaps TRBD1 as D (5 bases). Trimming removed 2 bases from V and 1 base from J, with 9 bases in between. The CDR3 length is 14 residues. The germline V gene has CDR1 SGHDT and CDR2 YYEEEE.

V usage is TRBV5-1 and J usage is TRBJ2-1, with a tentative D call TRBD2 (5 bases). The CDR3 is made up of 16 amino acids. CDR1 and CDR2 from the germline V gene are SGHRS and YFSETQ. V was clipped by 1 base and J by 0 bases, with 11 bases between them. DNA for the CDR3: TGCGCCAGCAGCTTGAACACGGGGTTCTCCTACAATGAGCAGTTCTTC. This gives the protein CASSLNTGFSYNEQFF.

A few counts support this clone. The chain uses TRBV4-3 and TRBJ2-7, with 8 bases that match TRBD1. The trim removed 0 bases at V and 5 bases at J, leaving 15 bases unmatched. CDR1 is LGHNA, CDR2 YSLEER, per germline. The CDR3 totals 18 residues. CDR3 residues: CASSQDLWVPDRVHEQYF. The CDR3 coding sequence is TGCGCCAGCAGCCAAGATCTATGGGTCCCGGACAGGGTCCACGAGCAGTACTTC.

There are a few counts of this clone. V is TRBV19 and J is TRBJ2-4; 7 bases fit TRBD1. The CDR3 runs 14 residues. Germline lookup yields CDR1 LNHDA and CDR2 SQIVND (reference sequence). The ends lost 5 bases at V and 7 bases at J; junction bases unmatched: 8. The DNA for the CDR3 is TGTGCCAGTAGTTGGACCGGGACAGACAACATTCAGTACTTC. This sequence encodes CASSWTGTDNIQYF.

The V call is TRBV4-2, the J call TRBJ1-1; D possibly corresponds to TRBD1 (6 bases). The V gene's germline CDR1 is LGHNA and CDR2 YNFKEQ. The ends were cut back, 4 bases at V and 1 base at J, with 13 bases in the middle. CDR3 size: 15 residues. The CDR3 sequence is CASSPMDRSNTEAFF. The CDR3 DNA sequence: TGTGCCAGCAGCCCTATGGACAGATCGAACACTGAAGCTTTCTTT.